A selection of T cell receptor beta chains follows, all from one sample in a study of metastatic and nonmetastatic thyroid tumors. TCRdb re-analyzed the PCR reads using MiXCR. Of some 15,000 clones listed, about 24% are singletons. Sequencing was performed on adjacent normal tissue. The receptors derive from a female donor with papillary thyroid cancer or a benign thyroid nodule (not recorded which). Some clones in this sample may be carry-over from other donors' samples. The CDR3 runs from the conserved cysteine through the conserved F or W. Each record gives: V gene, D gene, J gene, CDR3 protein. A D gene is named only where the DNA matches it firmly.

V: TRBV18; D: .; J: TRBJ1-1; CDR3: CASSPIGNTEAFF
V: TRBV20-1; D: TRBD2; J: TRBJ2-1; CDR3: CSARTSGRVDEQFF
V: TRBV6-1; D: .; J: TRBJ2-7; CDR3: CASRARVYEQYF
V: TRBV20-1; D: .; J: TRBJ2-5; CDR3: CSAIQGGNQETQYF
V: TRBV24-1; D: .; J: TRBJ2-5; CDR3: CATSDFEETQYF
V: TRBV6-6; D: .; J: TRBJ2-3; CDR3: CASSLMGGGVDTQYF
V: TRBV15; D: TRBD2; J: TRBJ2-1; CDR3: CATSTASGGNEQFF
V: TRBV28; D: TRBD1; J: TRBJ1-4; CDR3: CASSSPGQGANEKLFF
V: TRBV20-1; D: .; J: TRBJ1-6; CDR3: CSARDSNFNSPLHF
V: TRBV30; D: .; J: TRBJ2-1; CDR3: CAWSPSYNEQFF
V: TRBV20-1; D: .; J: TRBJ1-1; CDR3: CSATTPGGNGDEAFF
V: TRBV7-8; D: TRBD1; J: TRBJ1-1; CDR3: CASRIIQGASTEAFF
V: TRBV6-1; D: .; J: TRBJ2-2; CDR3: CASSPPPRLENTGELFF
V: TRBV3-1; D: .; J: TRBJ2-7; CDR3: CANSQEGHTYEQYF
V: TRBV7-9; D: TRBD2; J: TRBJ2-1; CDR3: CASRNGLAGVGNEQFF
V: TRBV10-3; D: TRBD1; J: TRBJ2-7; CDR3: CAISRDRGQVEQYF
V: TRBV5-5; D: .; J: TRBJ1-3; CDR3: CATSYRVGAGNAIYF